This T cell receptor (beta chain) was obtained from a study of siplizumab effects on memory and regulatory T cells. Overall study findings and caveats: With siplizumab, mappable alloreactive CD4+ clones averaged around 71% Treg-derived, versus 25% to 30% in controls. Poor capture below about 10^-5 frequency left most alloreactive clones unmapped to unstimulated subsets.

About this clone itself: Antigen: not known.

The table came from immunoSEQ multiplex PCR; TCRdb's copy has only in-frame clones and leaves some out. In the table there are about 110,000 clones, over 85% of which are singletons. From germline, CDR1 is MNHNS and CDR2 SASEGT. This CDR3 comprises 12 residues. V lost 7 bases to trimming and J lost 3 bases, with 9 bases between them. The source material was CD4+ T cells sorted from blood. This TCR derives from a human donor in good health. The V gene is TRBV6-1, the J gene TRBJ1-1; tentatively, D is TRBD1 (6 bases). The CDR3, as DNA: TGTGCCAGCACAGGGGTGGACACTGAAGCTTTCTTT. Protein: CASTGVDTEAFF.